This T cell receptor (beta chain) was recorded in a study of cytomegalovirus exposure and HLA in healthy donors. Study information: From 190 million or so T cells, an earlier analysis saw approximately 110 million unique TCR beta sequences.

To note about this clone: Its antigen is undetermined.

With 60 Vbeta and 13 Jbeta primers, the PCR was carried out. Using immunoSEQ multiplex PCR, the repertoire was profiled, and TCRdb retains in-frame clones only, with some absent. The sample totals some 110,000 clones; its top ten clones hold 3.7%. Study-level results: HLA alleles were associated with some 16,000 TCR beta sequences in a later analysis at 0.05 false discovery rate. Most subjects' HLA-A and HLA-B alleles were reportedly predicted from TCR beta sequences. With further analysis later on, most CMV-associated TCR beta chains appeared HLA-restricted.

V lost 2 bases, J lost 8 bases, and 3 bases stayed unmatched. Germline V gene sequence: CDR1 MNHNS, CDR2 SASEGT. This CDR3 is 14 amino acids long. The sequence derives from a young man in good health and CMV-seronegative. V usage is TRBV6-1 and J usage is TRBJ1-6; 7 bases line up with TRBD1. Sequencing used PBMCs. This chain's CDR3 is CASSEQQGYSPLHF. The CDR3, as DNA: TGTGCCAGCAGTGAACAACAGGGGTATTCACCCCTCCACTTT.